The present T cell receptor (beta chain) was sequenced within a study of cytomegalovirus exposure and HLA in healthy donors. Study-wide background: The study placed roughly four fifths of its approximately 400 genotyped donors in the Caucasian-associated ancestry cluster.

The PCR contained 60 Vbeta and 13 Jbeta primers. Sequencing used immunoSEQ multiplex PCR; TCRdb keeps in-frame clones, though not all of them. The table lists 200,000 or so clones, 76% of them singletons. Study-level findings and limits: In a later analysis, common viral pathogens appeared linked to several of the most significant clusters. What a later analysis reportedly showed was that an Asian-associated ancestry cluster had fewer N-insertions than the roughly 670-donor mean. TCR beta chain V- and J-gene trimming was linked, in a later analysis, to a missense variant in DCLRE1C.

Concerning this clone: What it binds is not known.

In germline, CDR1 is SGHAT, CDR2 FQDESV (reference sequence). With V trimmed by 5 bases and J by 11 bases, 9 bases remained unmatched. The CDR3 has 13 residues. The sample taken for sequencing was PBMCs. The clonotype was recovered from a young man in good health and CMV-seronegative. The chain employs TRBV11-1 and TRBJ2-5; 9 bases fit TRBD1. The CDR3 sequence: CASSTPGQGEQYF. CDR3 bases: TGTGCCAGCAGCACTCCGGGACAGGGTGAGCAGTACTTC.